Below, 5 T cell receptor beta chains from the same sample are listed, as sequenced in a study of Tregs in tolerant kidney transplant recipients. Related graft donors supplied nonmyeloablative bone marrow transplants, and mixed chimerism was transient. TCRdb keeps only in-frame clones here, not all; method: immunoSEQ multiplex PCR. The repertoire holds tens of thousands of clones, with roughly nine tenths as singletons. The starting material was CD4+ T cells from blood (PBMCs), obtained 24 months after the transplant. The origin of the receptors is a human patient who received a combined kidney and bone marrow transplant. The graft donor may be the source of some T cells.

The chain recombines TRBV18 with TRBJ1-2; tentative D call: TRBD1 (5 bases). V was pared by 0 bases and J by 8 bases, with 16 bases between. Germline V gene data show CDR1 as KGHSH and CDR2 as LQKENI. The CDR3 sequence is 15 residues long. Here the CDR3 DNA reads TGTGCCAGCTCACCACCCCAGGGTGGGATTGAGGGCTACACCTTC. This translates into CASSPPQGGIEGYTF.

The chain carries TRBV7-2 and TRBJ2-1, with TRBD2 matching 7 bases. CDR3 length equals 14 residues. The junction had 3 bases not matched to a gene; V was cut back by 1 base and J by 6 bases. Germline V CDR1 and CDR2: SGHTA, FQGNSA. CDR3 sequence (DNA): TGTGCCAGCAGCTTAGGCGGGAGTCTCAATGAGCAGTTCTTC. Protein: CASSLGGSLNEQFF. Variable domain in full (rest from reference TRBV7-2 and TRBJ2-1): GAGVSQSPSNKVTEKGKDVELRCDPISGHTALYWYRQSLGQGLEFLIYFQGNSAPDKSGLPSDRFSAERTGGSVSTLTIQRTQQEDSAVYLCASSLGGSLNEQFFGPGTRLTVL.

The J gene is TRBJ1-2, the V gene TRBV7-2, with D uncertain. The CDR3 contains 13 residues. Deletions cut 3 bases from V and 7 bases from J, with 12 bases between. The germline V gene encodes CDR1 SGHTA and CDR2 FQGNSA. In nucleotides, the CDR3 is TGTGCCAGCAGCTTTGCTGGCCCGGGTGGCTACACCTTC. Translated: CASSFAGPGGYTF.

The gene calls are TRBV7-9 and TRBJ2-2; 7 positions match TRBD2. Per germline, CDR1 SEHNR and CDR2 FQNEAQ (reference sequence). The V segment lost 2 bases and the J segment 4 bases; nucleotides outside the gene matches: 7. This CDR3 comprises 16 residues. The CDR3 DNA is TGTGCCAGCAGCTTATCCCCGGGAGGAGCCACCGGGGAGCTGTTTTTT. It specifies CASSLSPGGATGELFF.

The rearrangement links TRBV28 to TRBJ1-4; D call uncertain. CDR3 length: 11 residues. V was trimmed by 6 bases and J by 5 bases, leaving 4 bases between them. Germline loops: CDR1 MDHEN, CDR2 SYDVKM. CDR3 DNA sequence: TGTGCCAGCAGACTAAATGAAAAACTGTTTTTT. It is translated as CASRLNEKLFF.